This T cell receptor beta chain was recorded in a study of blood T cell repertoires in COVID-19. Study-wide context: Samples representing acute and convalescent COVID-19 were sourced from the United States, Italy and Spain.

J lost 9 bases, V lost 6 bases, and 14 bases had no gene match. Germline lookup yields CDR1 KGHSH and CDR2 LQKENI. This CDR3 comprises 16 residues. Authors' data handling: The authors estimated nucleated cell counts from reference gene primer amplification. Repertoires were generated with immunoSEQ multiplex PCR, while TCRdb's copy carries only in-frame clones and drops some. V, J and clone size are those of that table, while D and trimming were read from the DNA. The sample carries 200,000 to 250,000 clones, about 86% recorded once. Cohorts were assigned according to the clinical history that participants reported.

The material sequenced was PBMCs or T cells enriched from blood (not recorded which). This chain uses TRBV18 with TRBJ2-5; 12 positions agree with TRBD1. This receptor was taken from a woman aged 50 to 60 with acute COVID-19. This CDR3 reads CASSLLPGQGAEAQYF. The CDR3 region has the DNA TGTGCCAGCTCGCTACTCCCGGGACAGGGGGCTGAGGCCCAGTACTTC.